The rows below give T cell receptor beta chains drawn from one sample of a study of T cells after yellow fever vaccination. TCRdb reprocessed the 5' RACE reads via MiXCR and lists one record per CDR3 protein. This table holds roughly 500,000 distinct CDR3 sequences, about 19% found once. This specimen consisted of PBMCs, obtained 15 days after the yellow fever booster vaccination. The receptors derive from a man aged 25 to 45 who received the YFV17D yellow fever vaccine. CDR3s include the opening cysteine and the closing phenylalanine or tryptophan. A D gene is named only where the DNA matches it firmly. Size is omitted from some rows. Given values are once, few, many or a class for expanded clones.

j_call | clone_size | d_call | v_call | cdr3_nt | cdr3_aa
TRBJ1-1 | . | . | TRBV20-1 | TGCAGCGGGGATTCTGAGGAAGGTGAAGCTTTCTTT | CSGDSEEGEAFF
TRBJ2-7 | . | TRBD2 | TRBV5-1 | TGCGCCAGCAGCTTCGGACTAGGTACCTACGAGCAGTACTTC | CASSFGLGTYEQYF
TRBJ2-7 | . | TRBD1 | TRBV25-1 | TGTGCCAGCAGTGACAACTACAGGGGGGAGCAGTACTTC | CASSDNYRGEQYF
TRBJ2-5 | few | . | TRBV12-3/TRBV12-4 | TGTGCCAGCAGTATTCGAGAAGCGATACAAGAGACCCAGTACTTC | CASSIREAIQETQYF
TRBJ2-7 | . | . | TRBV27 | TGTGCCAGCAAGGTGGGACCGCAATCCTACGAGCAGTACTTC | CASKVGPQSYEQYF
TRBJ2-5 | . | . | TRBV7-2 | TGTGCCAGCAGCTTAGCTCCTGGACAGGGAGCGGGGGTGAGGTTAGGAGAGACCCAGTACTTC | CASSLAPGQGAGVRLGETQYF
TRBJ2-3 | few | . | TRBV20-1 | TGCAGTGCTAGAGTGCCGAGGGGGGCCACAGATACGCAGTATTTT | CSARVPRGATDTQYF
TRBJ2-5 | few | TRBD1 | TRBV7-2 | TGTGCCAGCAGCAACGACAGGGTTCGGGAGACCCAGTACTTC | CASSNDRVRETQYF
TRBJ2-1 | few | TRBD2 | TRBV12-3/TRBV12-4 | TGTGCCAGCGGGACTAGTTATGAGCAGTTCTTC | CASGTSYEQFF
TRBJ2-7 | . | . | TRBV28 | TGTGCCAGCAACAAAGCGCATACATACGAGCAGTACTTC | CASNKAHTYEQYF
TRBJ2-7 | . | . | TRBV4-3 | TGCGCCAGCAGCCAGGGAGGAGCGGGCCAAACCTACGAGCAGTACTTC | CASSQGGAGQTYEQYF
TRBJ1-1 | few | . | TRBV4-3 | TGCGCCAGCAGCGCTCTAGTTAGTGACACTGAAGCTTTCTTT | CASSALVSDTEAFF
TRBJ2-7 | . | . | TRBV7-9 | TGTGCCAGCAGCTTACCCCTGACAGATACCTCCTACGAGCAGTACTTC | CASSLPLTDTSYEQYF
TRBJ1-5 | . | TRBD1 | TRBV7-9 | TGTGCCAGCAGCTATACAGGGGACCAGCCCCAGCATTTT | CASSYTGDQPQHF
TRBJ2-1 | . | TRBD2 | TRBV5-4 | TGTGCCAGCAGACCAGCGGGAGGTTATGAGCAGTTCTTC | CASRPAGGYEQFF
TRBJ2-2 | . | . | TRBV20-1 | TGCAGTGCTAGGGGACCGAACACCGGGGAGCTGTTTTTT | CSARGPNTGELFF
TRBJ2-1 | few | . | TRBV20-1 | TGCAGTGCTAGCCCAGTGAGCTCCTACAATGAGCAGTTCTTC | CSASPVSSYNEQFF
TRBJ2-1 | few | . | TRBV20-1 | TGCAGTGCTGTGAGGAGCAGATACAATGAGCAGTTCTTC | CSAVRSRYNEQFF
TRBJ2-4 | . | . | TRBV6-2/TRBV6-3 | TGTGCCAGCAAAAAAGGGGGAGTGAACATTCAGTACTTC | CASKKGGVNIQYF
TRBJ2-2 | many | . | TRBV20-1 | TGCAGTGCCAAGGGGCAGGGTAGAGCCGGGGAGCTGTTTTTT | CSAKGQGRAGELFF
TRBJ2-7 | . | TRBD1 | TRBV6-5 | TGTGCCAGCAGTTACGGGGCTTCCGGGACAGGGGGCTACGAGCAGTACTTC | CASSYGASGTGGYEQYF
TRBJ2-7 | many | . | TRBV28 | TGTGCCAGCAGCCAGGGACCATTGAGCTCCTACGAGCAGTACTTC | CASSQGPLSSYEQYF
TRBJ2-5 | . | TRBD2 | TRBV24-1 | TGTGCCACCAGTGACGCGGGAGGGCCTAAAGAGACCCAGTACTTC | CATSDAGGPKETQYF
TRBJ1-4 | . | TRBD1 | TRBV28 | TGTGCCAGCAGCTCCCCAAGGACAGGGAGTGAAAAACTGTTTTTT | CASSSPRTGSEKLFF
TRBJ2-6 | . | . | TRBV5-1 | TGCGCCAGCAGCTTTTGGGACACGCAATACTCTGGGGCCAACGTCCTGACTTTC | CASSFWDTQYSGANVLTF
TRBJ1-5 | few | . | TRBV6-2/TRBV6-3 | TGTGCCAGCAGTTACAGCTCTTGGGATCAGCCCCAGCATTTT | CASSYSSWDQPQHF
TRBJ2-7 | few | . | TRBV27 | TGTGCCAGTAACAGGGCCGAGCAGTACTTC | CASNRAEQYF
TRBJ1-4 | . | . | TRBV20-1 | TGCCGAGAGGGGGGGGCCTGGGGTGAAAAACTGTTTTTT | CREGGAWGEKLFF
TRBJ2-2 | . | TRBD1 | TRBV7-2 | TGTGCCAGCAGCTCGACAGGGTCCGGGGAGCTGTTTTTT | CASSSTGSGELFF
TRBJ1-2 | . | TRBD1 | TRBV11-2 | TGTGCCAGCAGCGCGGACAGGGGGCTTGGCTACACCTTC | CASSADRGLGYTF
TRBJ2-1 | . | . | TRBV20-1 | TGCAGTGCTGGACCTAGTGGCTTCTACAATGAGCAGTTCTTC | CSAGPSGFYNEQFF
TRBJ2-7 | . | TRBD2 | TRBV7-2 | TGTGCCAGCCGACCTAGCGGGATGTACGAGCAGTACTTC | CASRPSGMYEQYF
TRBJ2-7 | few | . | TRBV12-3/TRBV12-4 | TGTGCCAGCAGCCCCCGGAAGGGGATAGCCTACGAGCAGTACTTC | CASSPRKGIAYEQYF
TRBJ2-7 | . | . | TRBV20-1 | TGCAGTGCTAGAGATCAGGAGGCCCGAGTGGAGCAGTACTTC | CSARDQEARVEQYF
TRBJ2-3 | . | TRBD1 | TRBV27 | TGTGCCAGCAAGCACCGGACAGGGAGCACAGATACGCAGTATTTT | CASKHRTGSTDTQYF
TRBJ2-7 | . | . | TRBV28 | TGTGCCAGCAGCGAATCGACGAGGGCCTACGAGCAGTACTTC | CASSESTRAYEQYF
TRBJ2-3 | few | . | TRBV11-2 | TGTGCCAGCAGCTTCAGTCTAGCGAAGCCAGATACGCAGTATTTT | CASSFSLAKPDTQYF
TRBJ2-7 | few | . | TRBV6-1 | TGTGCCAGCAGCAACAGGGCAATTCGGGACGAGCAGTACTTC | CASSNRAIRDEQYF
TRBJ2-5 | few | . | TRBV15 | TGTGCCACCAGCAACAGGGGGGGGCAAGAGACCCAGTACTTC | CATSNRGGQETQYF